This is a list of T cell receptor beta chains from one sample in a study of radiation and T cells in renal cell carcinoma. Using immunoSEQ multiplex PCR, the repertoire was profiled, and TCRdb retains in-frame clones only, with some absent. Of about 86,000 clones listed, around 81% are singletons. The source material was blood, sampled from a patient whose treatment included radiotherapy and nephrectomy. The source is a man aged 45 to 65 with renal cell carcinoma. CDR3s leave out the opening cysteine and the closing phenylalanine or tryptophan. The order of the fields is V gene, CDR3 protein.

V: TRBV18; CDR3: ASSPSGPISEQY
V: TRBV29-1; CDR3: SVEVRGRGPGGEQF
V: TRBV5-1; CDR3: ASSLEPIAGSVWNSPLH
V: TRBV2; CDR3: ASRARPGLAGTDTQY
V: TRBV2; CDR3: ASSEQESNQPQH
V: TRBV7-9; CDR3: ASSLALWQVGYGYT
V: TRBV10-3; CDR3: AISEGLAGGYEQY
V: TRBV14; CDR3: ASSRTSGAVAGELF
V: TRBV4-1; CDR3: ASSLYRDLDYEQY
V: TRBV5-1; CDR3: ASSFGSEYTDTQY
V: TRBV7-9; CDR3: ASSLLDGYT
V: TRBV5-5; CDR3: ASSQSGVVYNEQF
V: TRBV28; CDR3: ASSEDGLYGYT
V: TRBV14; CDR3: ASSQDPGGGYGYT
V: TRBV6-5; CDR3: ASSLFPGAIDTQY
V: TRBV19; CDR3: ASSPTSGISYEQY
V: TRBV6-6; CDR3: ASSPKRGGRTDTQY
V: TRBV19; CDR3: ASSIEQGTYEQY
V: TRBV7-8; CDR3: ASSLQEPTVSGELF
V: TRBV28; CDR3: ASSFRRGEGYT